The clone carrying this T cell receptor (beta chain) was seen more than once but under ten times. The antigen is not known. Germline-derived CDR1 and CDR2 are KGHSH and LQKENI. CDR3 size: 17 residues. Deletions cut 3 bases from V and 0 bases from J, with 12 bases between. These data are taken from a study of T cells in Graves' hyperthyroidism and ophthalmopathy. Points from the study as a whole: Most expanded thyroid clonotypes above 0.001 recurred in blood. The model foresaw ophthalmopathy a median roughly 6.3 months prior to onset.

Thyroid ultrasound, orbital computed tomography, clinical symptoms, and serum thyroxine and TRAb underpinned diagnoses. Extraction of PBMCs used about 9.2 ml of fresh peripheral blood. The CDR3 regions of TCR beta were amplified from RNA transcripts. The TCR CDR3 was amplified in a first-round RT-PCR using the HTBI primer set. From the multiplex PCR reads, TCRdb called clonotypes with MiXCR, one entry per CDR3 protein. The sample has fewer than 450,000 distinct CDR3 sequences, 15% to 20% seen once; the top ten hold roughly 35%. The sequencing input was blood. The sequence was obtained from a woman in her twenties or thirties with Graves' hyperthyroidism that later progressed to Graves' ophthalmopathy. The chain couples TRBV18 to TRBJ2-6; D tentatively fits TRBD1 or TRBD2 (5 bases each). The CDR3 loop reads CASSPWGPSSGANVLTF. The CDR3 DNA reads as TGTGCCAGCTCACCCTGGGGACCGTCCTCTGGGGCCAACGTCCTGACTTTC. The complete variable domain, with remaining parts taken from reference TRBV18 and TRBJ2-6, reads NAGVMQNPRHLVRRRGQEARLRCSPMKGHSHVYWYRQLPEEGLKFMVYLQKENIIDESGMPKERFSAEFPKEGPSILRIQQVVRGDSAAYFCASSPWGPSSGANVLTFGAGSRLTVL.